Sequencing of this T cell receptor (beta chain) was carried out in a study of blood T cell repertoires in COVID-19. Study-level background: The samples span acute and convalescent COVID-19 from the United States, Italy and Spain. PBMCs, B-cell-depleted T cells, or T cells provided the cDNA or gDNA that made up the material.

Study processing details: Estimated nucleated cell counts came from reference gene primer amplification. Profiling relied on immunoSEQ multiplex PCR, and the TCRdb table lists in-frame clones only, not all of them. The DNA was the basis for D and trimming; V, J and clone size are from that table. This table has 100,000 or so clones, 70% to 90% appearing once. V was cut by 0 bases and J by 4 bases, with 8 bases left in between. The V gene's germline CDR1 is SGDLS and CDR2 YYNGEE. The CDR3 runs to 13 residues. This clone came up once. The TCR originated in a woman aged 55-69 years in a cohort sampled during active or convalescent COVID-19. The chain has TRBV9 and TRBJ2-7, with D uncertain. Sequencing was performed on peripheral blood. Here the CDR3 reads CASSVEQNYEQYF. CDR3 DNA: TGTGCCAGCAGCGTAGAACAGAATTACGAGCAGTACTTC.